This T cell receptor beta chain was recovered during a study of T cells after yellow fever vaccination. Study conclusions and caveats: Some clonotypes were seen in both the CD4 and the CD8 compartments. These made up a small share and likely arose from convergent recombination.

This CDR3 region has 12 residues. Per the germline V gene, CDR1 is SQVTM and CDR2 is ANQGSEA. TCRdb reprocessed the 5' RACE reads with MiXCR, giving one entry per CDR3 protein. This repertoire shows roughly 50,000 distinct CDR3 sequences, around 7% found once; its top ten account for 25% to 30%. On this clonotype itself: Its antigen is unknown.

The TCR was taken from a man between 18 and 35 years old who received the YFV17D yellow fever vaccine. The J gene is TRBJ2-1, the V gene TRBV29-1, with D perhaps assigned TRBD1 or TRBD2 (5 bases each). The source material was CD8+ T cells sorted from PBMCs, sampled more than 14 days after the first yellow fever vaccination. CDR3 in amino acids: CSTGPQHKGQFF. CDR3 coding DNA: TGCAGTACGGGACCCCAACATAAAGGGCAGTTCTTC.